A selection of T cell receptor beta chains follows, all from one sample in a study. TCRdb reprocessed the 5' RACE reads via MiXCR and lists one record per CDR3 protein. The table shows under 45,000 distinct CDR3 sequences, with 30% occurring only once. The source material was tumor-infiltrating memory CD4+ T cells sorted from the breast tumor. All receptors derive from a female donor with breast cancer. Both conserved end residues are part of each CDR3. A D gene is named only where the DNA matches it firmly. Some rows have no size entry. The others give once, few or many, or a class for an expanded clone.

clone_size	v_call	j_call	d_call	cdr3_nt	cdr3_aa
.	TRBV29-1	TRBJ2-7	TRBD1	TGCAGCGTTGAGGCGACCGGGACAGGCGGCGAGCAGTACTTC	CSVEATGTGGEQYF
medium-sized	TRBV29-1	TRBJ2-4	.	TGCAGCGTTGAAGATGGGGGAAACATTCAGTACTTC	CSVEDGGNIQYF
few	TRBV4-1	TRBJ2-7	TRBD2	TGCGCCAGCAGCCAGCTTCTAGCGGGAGTCTACGAGCAGTACTTC	CASSQLLAGVYEQYF
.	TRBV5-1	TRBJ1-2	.	TGCGCCAGCAGCTTGGAGGGGACACCCTATGGCTACACCTTC	CASSLEGTPYGYTF
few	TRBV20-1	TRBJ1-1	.	TGCAGTGCCACCGAAACCAGAGCTTTCTTT	CSATETRAFF
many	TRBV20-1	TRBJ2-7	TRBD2	TGCAGTGCAAGAGGCCGGAGGCTAGCGGGCCCCAAAACCTACGAGCAGTACTTC	CSARGRRLAGPKTYEQYF
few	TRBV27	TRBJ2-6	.	TGTGCCAGCAGTTTCAGCGCTGGGGCCAACGTCCTGACTTTC	CASSFSAGANVLTF
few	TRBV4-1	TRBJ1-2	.	TGCGCCAGCAGCTCGTTGACACCCTATGGCTACACCTTC	CASSSLTPYGYTF
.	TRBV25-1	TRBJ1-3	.	TGTGCCAGCAGTGGGGGCGTCATGAAGGGAAACACCATATATTTT	CASSGGVMKGNTIYF
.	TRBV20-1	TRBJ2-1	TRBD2	TGCAGTGCTAGAGTTTTTGGGACTAGCGGCAATGAGCAGTTCTTC	CSARVFGTSGNEQFF
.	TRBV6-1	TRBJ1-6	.	TGTGCCAGCAGTGAAGCCCTCAGGACCTATAATTCACCCCTCCACTTT	CASSEALRTYNSPLHF
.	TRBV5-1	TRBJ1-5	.	TGCGCCAGCTGCAGGGTACCCAATCAGCCCCAGCATTTT	CASCRVPNQPQHF
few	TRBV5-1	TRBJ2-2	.	TGCGCCAGCAGCGGCGGGACAGTCCGCACCGGGGAGCTGTTTTTT	CASSGGTVRTGELFF
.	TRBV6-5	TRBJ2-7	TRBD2	TGTGCCAGCAGTTTCACTAGCGGGGGTTACGAGCAGTACTTC	CASSFTSGGYEQYF
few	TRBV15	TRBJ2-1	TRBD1	TGTGCCACCAGCAGAGAGAGGGGGCGCGTTAATGAGCAGTTCTTC	CATSRERGRVNEQFF
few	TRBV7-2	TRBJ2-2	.	TGTGCCAGCAGCCTATTGACCGTCGCCGGGGAGCTGTTTTTT	CASSLLTVAGELFF
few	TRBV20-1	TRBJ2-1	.	TGCAGTGCTAGAGGGGCAGTCATTCCCAACAATGAGCAGTTCTTC	CSARGAVIPNNEQFF
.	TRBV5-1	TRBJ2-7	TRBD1	TGCGCCAGCAGCTCGACAGGGTTGAGGTCCTACGAGCAGTACTTC	CASSSTGLRSYEQYF
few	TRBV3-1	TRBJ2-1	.	TGTGCCAGCAGCAATACAGGCCGCTCCTACAATGAGCAGTTCTTC	CASSNTGRSYNEQFF
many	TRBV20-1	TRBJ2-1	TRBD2	TGCAGTGCACCTAGCGGGGGGGCCGTGTACGATGAGCAGTTCTTC	CSAPSGGAVYDEQFF
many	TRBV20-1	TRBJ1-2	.	TGCAGTGCTAGAGGAGGGGACTATGGCTACACCTTC	CSARGGDYGYTF
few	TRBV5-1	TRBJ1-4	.	TGCGCCAGCAGCTCCTACGATGCAACTAATGAAAAACTGTTTTTT	CASSSYDATNEKLFF
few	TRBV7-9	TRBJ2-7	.	TGTGCCAGCACCTTATCACCCCGCTACGAGCAGTACTTC	CASTLSPRYEQYF
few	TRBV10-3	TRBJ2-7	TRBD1	TGTGCCATCAAGGGACAGGGTACCTACGAGCAGTACTTC	CAIKGQGTYEQYF
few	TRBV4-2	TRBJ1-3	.	TGTGCCAGCAGCCAAGATAGGGGGGCGAGGGGAAACACCATATATTTT	CASSQDRGARGNTIYF
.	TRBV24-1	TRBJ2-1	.	TGTGCTACCAGTGATTTGAGCGCTACTAGCTCCTACAATGAGCAGTTCTTC	CATSDLSATSSYNEQFF
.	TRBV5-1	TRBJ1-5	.	TGCGCCAGCAGCTCCGACGGCCGTAGCAATCAGCCCCAGCATTTT	CASSSDGRSNQPQHF
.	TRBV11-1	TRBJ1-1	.	TGTGCCAGCAGCTTAGCGGGGGTGAGGACTGAAGCTTTCTTT	CASSLAGVRTEAFF
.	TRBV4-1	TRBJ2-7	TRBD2	TGCGCCAGCAGCCATACCATAGCGGGAGGGGTCTACGAGCAGTACTTC	CASSHTIAGGVYEQYF
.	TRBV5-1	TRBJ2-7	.	TGCGCCAGCAGCTTGGCCGGGACTTCCTACGAGCAGTACTTC	CASSLAGTSYEQYF
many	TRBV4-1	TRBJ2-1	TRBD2	TGCGCCAGCAGCCGTAGTCCAAGCGGGGTAACCTACAATGAGCAGTTCTTC	CASSRSPSGVTYNEQFF